Sequencing of this T cell receptor (beta chain) was carried out in a study of OX40 agonist ivuxolimab in advanced cancers. Germline V gene sequence: CDR1 SNHLY, CDR2 FYNNEI. The CDR3 totals 15 residues. V was pared by 3 bases and J by 3 bases, with 11 bases between. Libraries were prepared by immunoSEQ multiplex PCR; TCRdb keeps only in-frame clonotypes and omits some of them. The data show approximately 62,000 clones, roughly 88% seen once. This specimen was CD4+ or CD8+ T cells sorted from blood, taken in a trial of the OX40 agonist ivuxolimab. This sequence joins TRBV2 and TRBJ2-2; D is undetermined. The sequence derives from an adult with an advanced solid tumor such as melanoma, head and neck, liver or kidney cancer. The chain's CDR3 is CASSDAVSYTGELFF. For the CDR3, the DNA is TGTGCCAGCAGTGATGCGGTCAGTTACACCGGGGAGCTGTTTTTT.